Reported below is one TCR beta chain. Its antigen is currently unknown. Its ends do not fully match the called genes, so a read error is possible. The PCR was carried out with 60 Vbeta primers and 13 Jbeta primers. Sequenced by immunoSEQ multiplex PCR; TCRdb stores in-frame clones only, minus some. The table lists about 150,000 clones, around three quarters of them singletons. Germline V gives CDR1 SSHAT, CDR2 FNYEAQ (reference sequence). This CDR3 contains 14 residues. This sample stems from a study of cytomegalovirus exposure and HLA in healthy donors. Study-level results: About 150 TCR beta chains were listed as cytomegalovirus-associated. Reportedly, a later analysis found an Asian-associated ancestry cluster had fewer N-insertions than the roughly 700-donor mean.

Source material: PBMCs. J is TRBJ2-3 and V is TRBV7-7; D gene unclear. This sequence was found in a woman aged 35 to 49 in good health and CMV-seronegative. CDR3 region: CASSPQVSTDTQYF. CDR3 sequence (DNA): TGTGCTAGCAGCCCTCAGGTATCCACAGATACGCAGTATTTT.